This is a list of T cell receptor beta chains from one sample in a study of graft-versus-host responses after intestinal transplantation. Their cognate antigens are unknown. Assay: immunoSEQ multiplex PCR; the TCRdb copy retains only in-frame clones and omits some. Among about 96,000 clones listed, 80% to 95% were seen once. Source: unstimulated CD4+ T cells sorted from spleen or lymph node cells, taken before intestinal transplant. The receptors derive from a human donor who received an intestinal transplant. Each CDR3 is given with its conserved first and last residue. The D gene is left open where the match is weak. The listing skips clone size in some rows; elsewhere it reads once, few, many or a size class.

clone size	D gene	V gene	J gene	CDR3 length	CDR3 DNA	CDR3 protein
NA	NA	TRBV5-1	TRBJ2-5	15	TGCGCCAGCAGCTTGGGATTAAACCCCCCCTTAGAGCAGTACTTC	CASSLGLNPPLEQYF
NA	NA	TRBV6-5	TRBJ2-7	14	TGTGCCAGCAGTTACCTCGTCGGATCCTACGAGCAGTACTTC	CASSYLVGSYEQYF
NA	NA	TRBV27	TRBJ2-7	14	TGTGCCAGCAGTTTATTCCTATCTACTAGCCCCCAGTACTTC	CASSLFLSTSPQYF
NA	TRBD2	TRBV6-1	TRBJ2-3	15	TGTGCCAGCAGCCAAAGGGCGGGAGAGGCAGATACGCAGTATTTT	CASSQRAGEADTQYF
NA	NA	TRBV6-5	TRBJ1-4	14	TGTGCCAGCAGTTACTCCAGGGCTAATGAAAAACTGTTTTTT	CASSYSRANEKLFF
NA	TRBD2	TRBV4-1	TRBJ2-5	16	TGCGCCAGCAGCCCTAGACTAGCGGGGCCTAAAGAGACCCAGTACTTC	CASSPRLAGPKETQYF
once	TRBD2	TRBV6-1	TRBJ2-7	17	TGTGCCAGCAGTGAAGGGCCGCCTAGCGGGTACTCCTACGAGCAGTACTTC	CASSEGPPSGYSYEQYF
NA	TRBD1	TRBV27	TRBJ1-3	18	TGTGCCAGCAGTGCACGACCTGGACAGGGGCATTTTGGAAACACCATATATTTT	CASSARPGQGHFGNTIYF
NA	NA	TRBV4-2	TRBJ2-3	14	TGTGCCAGCAGCCGGGGGAGAGGCACAGATACGCAGTATTTT	CASSRGRGTDTQYF
NA	TRBD1	TRBV18	TRBJ1-6	15	TGTGCCAGCTCACAAACCGGGACAGGGCCCTCACCCCTCCACTTT	CASSQTGTGPSPLHF
NA	NA	TRBV6-6	TRBJ1-4	15	TGTGCCAGCAGTTCCCCGGAGGGAACTAATGAAAAACTGTTTTTT	CASSSPEGTNEKLFF
NA	TRBD2	TRBV12-5	TRBJ2-2	22	TGTGCTAGTGGTTTGGTACCTTCGAGGACTAGCGGGAGGGCCGGTACAAGGGGGGAGCTGTTTTTT	CASGLVPSRTSGRAGTRGELFF
NA	TRBD1	TRBV5-1	TRBJ2-7	15	TGCGCCAGCAGCTTGTCGGGTACAGGGGGCTACGAGCAGTACTTC	CASSLSGTGGYEQYF
NA	NA	TRBV4-1	TRBJ1-2	15	TGCGCCAGCAGCCAGCCCGATCGAGCTAACTATGGCTACACCTTC	CASSQPDRANYGYTF
once	NA	TRBV5-6	TRBJ1-2	15	TGTGCCAGCAGCTTGGTTGGACGAATCAGGGATGCCTACACCTTC	CASSLVGRIRDAYTF
NA	NA	TRBV7-2	TRBJ2-7	13	TGTGCCAGCAGCTCCGGACTACCATACGAGCAGTACTTC	CASSSGLPYEQYF
NA	TRBD2	TRBV5-6	TRBJ2-5	16	TGTGCCAGCAGCTCTCCTTTAGCGGGAGGAAGGGAGACCCAGTACTTC	CASSSPLAGGRETQYF
NA	NA	TRBV6-1	TRBJ1-2	13	TGTGCCAGCAGTGAAGAGAGGGGCAGTGGCTACACCTTC	CASSEERGSGYTF